This record looks at one T cell receptor beta chain sequence and its context. No antigen is known for it. The sample is drawn from a study of CD8+CD57+ T cells in acquired aplastic anemia. In the study overall: When averaged, DNA from sorted CD4+ and CD8+ cells came to approximately 3 ug.

This CDR3 is built from 13 residues. V was cut by 3 bases and J by 0 bases, with 8 bases left in between. Germline CDR1 and CDR2: DFQATT and SNEGSKA (reference sequence). Regarding the study as a whole: Controls and patients did not differ significantly in CD8+ Simpson's diversity.

Both TCR beta VDJ combination and CDR3 sequence profiling were carried out. Genomic DNA was the template for this profiling. TCRdb independently ran MiXCR on the reads; one entry per CDR3 protein. The table shows hundreds of thousands of distinct CDR3 sequences, with approximately 55% occurring only once. This sequence joins TRBV20-1 and TRBJ1-2; D is undetermined. The sample consisted of sorted CD4+, CD8+, or CD8+CD57+ T cells (not recorded which) from PBMCs. This receptor was obtained from a human donor with severe aplastic anemia or a healthy control (not recorded which). The CDR3 nucleotides read TGCAGTGCTAGGGACGGAGCTAACTATGGCTACACCTTC. Translating it yields CSARDGANYGYTF.